These 24 T cell receptor beta chains were all obtained from the same sample, sequenced in a study of shared clonotypes between healthy human individuals (TCRdb year 2020). The library was prepared using the immunoSEQ multiplex PCR assay. TCRdb retrieved this table from immuneACCESS and kept in-frame rearrangements only. Not all clones are present; in checked studies, unresolved V genes account for under half, and no reason is known for the remainder. The sample records some 680,000 clones, 73% of which are singletons. The ten biggest clones cover around 1.8% of the sample. The sequenced sample consisted of memory CD4+ T cells sorted from blood. Sample cell subset or site, as interpreted from the label and publication: CD45RA-negative fraction. These receptors all stem from a woman younger than 45 in good health.

This clone was observed a handful of times. The J gene is TRBJ1-1, the V gene TRBV27; D possibly corresponds to TRBD1 (5 bases). V lost 9 bases and J lost 5, with 19 bases in between. This CDR3 has 14 residues. CDR1 and CDR2 from the germline V gene are MNHEY and SMNVEV (reference sequence). The CDR3 protein is CARTGAPSYTEAFF. The CDR3, as DNA: TGTGCCAGGACCGGGGCCCCCTCCTATACTGAAGCTTTCTTT.

The chain links TRBV7-9 to TRBJ2-1; D is perhaps TRBD2 (6 bases). The CDR3 runs to 13 residues. Deletions cut 1 base from V and 9 bases from J, with 10 bases between. Germline CDR1 reads SEHNR; CDR2 reads FQNEAQ (reference sequence). The CDR3 here is CASSLDSGREQFF. The CDR3 DNA reads TGTGCCAGCAGCTTAGATAGCGGTCGTGAGCAGTTCTTC.

The gene calls are TRBV15 and TRBJ1-2; possibly TRBD1 for D (5 bases). Germline assignment: CDR1 LNHNV and CDR2 YYDKDF (reference sequence). Trimming pared 1 base from V and 7 bases from J, leaving 10 bases between. The CDR3 length is 13 residues. The DNA for the CDR3 is TGTGCCACCAGCAGAGCCAGGGAGGGTGGCTACACCTTC. Translated, it gives CATSRAREGGYTF.

J is TRBJ1-5 and V is TRBV6-1; D perhaps matches TRBD1 (5 bases). Trimming took off 6 bases at V and 7 bases at J, with 13 bases between the two ends. This CDR3 has 13 amino acids. The germline gives CDR1 MNHNS, CDR2 SASEGT. The CDR3 is CASSRQGRQPQHF. The CDR3 DNA reads as TGTGCCAGCAGCCGCCAGGGACGGCAGCCCCAGCATTTT.

The chain couples TRBV30 to TRBJ1-2, with a tentative D call TRBD1 (6 bases). There are 14 residues in the CDR3. Trimming stripped 0 bases from V and 4 bases from J, with 12 bases between. Germline CDR1 and CDR2: GTSNPN and SVGIG (reference sequence). The CDR3 protein is CAWSVQGFGYGYTF. The CDR3 nucleotides are TGTGCCTGGAGTGTCCAGGGGTTCGGCTATGGCTACACCTTC.

J is TRBJ1-1 and V is TRBV2, with D perhaps matching TRBD1 (6 bases). This CDR3 comprises 14 residues. Trimming took off 6 bases at V and 1 base at J, with 12 bases between the two ends. CDR1 SNHLY and CDR2 FYNNEI come from the germline V gene. The CDR3 is CASRRTGQNTEAFF. In nucleotides, the CDR3 is TGTGCCAGCAGACGTACAGGGCAGAACACTGAAGCTTTCTTT.

The rearrangement uses TRBV6-5 and TRBJ2-7, with TRBD2 identical over 7 bases. The trim removed 2 bases at V and 2 bases at J, leaving 3 bases unmatched. The CDR3 runs 14 residues. CDR1 MNHEY and CDR2 SVGAGI come from the germline V gene. The CDR3 protein is CASSYEAGAYEQYF. The CDR3 DNA reads TGTGCCAGCAGTTACGAGGCGGGGGCCTACGAGCAGTACTTC.

The rearrangement uses TRBV6-1 and TRBJ2-7; 11 positions match TRBD2. CDR1 and CDR2 from the germline V gene are MNHNS and SASEGT. Trimming cost V 5 bases and J 6 bases; bases outside gene matches: 3. The CDR3 consists of 13 residues. The chain's CDR3 is CASSTSGSGEQYF. Here the CDR3 DNA reads TGTGCCAGCAGTACTAGCGGGAGTGGCGAGCAGTACTTC.

The gene calls are TRBV25-1 and TRBJ2-1, with D tentatively TRBD1 (5 bases). CDR3 size: 13 residues. V dropped 5 bases and J dropped 8 bases, with 13 bases sitting between them. Germline V CDR1 and CDR2: MGHDK, SYGVNS. In DNA form, the CDR3 reads TGTGCCAGCAGTATCAAGGGGTTCGATGAGCAGTTCTTC. Its translation is CASSIKGFDEQFF.

The V gene is TRBV28, the J gene TRBJ2-7; 10 nucleotides match TRBD1. CDR1 and CDR2 (germline): MDHEN, SYDVKM. The CDR3 extends over 16 amino acids. The junction had 10 bases not matched to a gene; V was cut back by 4 bases and J by 4 bases. CDR3 residues: CASSSQRGDRGYEQYF. In nucleotides, the CDR3 is TGTGCCAGCAGTTCGCAGCGCGGGGACAGGGGTTACGAGCAGTACTTC. The variable domain in full, with the rest retrieved from reference TRBV28 and TRBJ2-7, is DVKVTQSSRYLVKRTGEKVFLECVQDMDHENMFWYRQDPGLGLRLIYFSYDVKMKEKGDIPEGYSVSREKKERFSLILESASTNQTSMYLCASSSQRGDRGYEQYFGPGTRLTVT.

CDR3: CASSLMRREGETQYF. CDR3 in DNA: TGTGCCAGCAGCCTAATGCGCAGGGAAGGAGAGACCCAGTACTTC. The rearrangement uses TRBV11-2 and TRBJ2-5; possible D gene TRBD1, 5 bases. The CDR3 is made up of 15 amino acids. Germline assignment: CDR1 SGHAT and CDR2 FQNNGV. V was trimmed by 5 bases and J by 4 bases, leaving 17 bases between them.

The chain uses TRBV19 and TRBJ2-7, with 7 positions matching TRBD1. V was pared by 4 bases and J by 7 bases, with 13 bases of the junction left unmatched. The germline V gene encodes CDR1 LNHDA and CDR2 SQIVND (reference sequence). The CDR3 totals 15 residues. CDR3 residues: CASSNGPGGEYEQYF. CDR3 in DNA: TGTGCCAGTAGTAACGGGCCAGGGGGTGAATATGAGCAGTACTTC.

The rearrangement links TRBV5-4 to TRBJ2-2, with D hard to call. V was trimmed by 4 bases and J by 6 bases, leaving 13 bases between them. In germline, CDR1 is SGHNT, CDR2 YYREEE (reference sequence). This CDR3 has 14 residues. CDR3 coding DNA: TGTGCCAGCAGCAGGAGTGTCGCCGCCGGGGAGCTGTTTTTT. This gives the protein CASSRSVAAGELFF. The variable domain in full, completed from reference TRBV5-4 and TRBJ2-2, reads ETGVTQSPTHLIKTRGQQVTLRCSSQSGHNTVSWYQQALGQGPQFIFQYYREEENGRGNFPPRFSGLQFPNYSSELNVNALELDDSALYLCASSRSVAAGELFFGEGSRLTVL.

This clone was seen a single time. This rearrangement joins TRBV5-1 to TRBJ2-5, with 8 bases matching TRBD1. The end of the DNA aligns better with TRBJ2-7, so the J call may be wrong. The CDR3 is 15 amino acids. The germline V gene has CDR1 SGHRS and CDR2 YFSETQ. The CDR3 sequence is CASSLGLDRVSEQYF. The CDR3 DNA follows: TGCGCCAGCAGCTTGGGCCTGGACAGGGTAAGCGAGCAGTACTTC.

V gene TRBV19 combines with J gene TRBJ1-1, with a possible D match to TRBD1 (5 bases). Germline V lookup: CDR1 LNHDA, CDR2 SQIVND (reference sequence). The CDR3 is made up of 14 amino acids. V lost 3 bases to trimming and J lost 5 bases, with 13 bases between them. CDR3 DNA sequence: TGTGCCAGTAGTATCGAAGGCGGGGGGACTGAAGCTTTCTTT. The encoded protein is CASSIEGGGTEAFF.

About this clone itself: This sample also contains other DNA sequences that code for the same CDR3. The rearrangement links TRBV14 to TRBJ2-5; D not certain. Between the trimmed V and J ends, which lost 0 bases and 8 bases, there was a span of 13 bases. This CDR3 spans 14 amino acids. CDR1 and CDR2 (germline): SGHDN, FVKESK. In DNA form, the CDR3 reads TGTGCCAGCAGCCAAGATCGAGGAAGAGAAACCCAGTACTTC. Translating gives CASSQDRGRETQYF.

The gene calls are TRBV21-1 and TRBJ2-3; the table's D call TRBD1 went unverified against the DNA. TRBV21-1 is a recognized pseudogene. The CDR3 is 14 amino acids. The CDR3 sequence is CASSRDRRTDTQYF. The CDR3 DNA reads as TGTGCCAGCAGCCGGGACAGGCGCACAGATACGCAGTATTTT.

V and J are TRBV5-1 and TRBJ1-1; D call uncertain. Trimming left V 0 bases short and J 1 base short, with 10 bases between. This CDR3 contains 15 residues. The germline V gene has CDR1 SGHRS and CDR2 YFSETQ. CDR3 region: CASSLERARNTEAFF. The CDR3 bases are TGCGCCAGCAGCTTGGAAAGGGCAAGGAACACTGAAGCTTTCTTT.

Only one count was recorded for this clone. The V gene is TRBV2, the J gene TRBJ2-3, with TRBD1 matching 8 bases. Germline V CDR1 and CDR2: SNHLY, FYNNEI. With V trimmed by 8 bases and J by 0 bases, 7 bases remained unmatched. CDR3 size: 15 residues. The CDR3 DNA follows: TGTGCCAGCGCCCCACAGGGGGTTAGCACAGATACGCAGTATTTT. It is translated as CASAPQGVSTDTQYF.

The rearrangement joins TRBV10-3 to TRBJ2-3, with 13 bases identical to TRBD2. Germline V gives CDR1 ENHRY, CDR2 SYGVKD. This CDR3 comprises 18 residues. Trimming took 1 base from V and 0 from J; bases not matched to a gene: 4. CDR3 sequence (DNA): TGTGCCATCAGTGAGTGGACTAGCGGGAGTATCAGCACAGATACGCAGTATTTT. Residues: CAISEWTSGSISTDTQYF.

V gene TRBV7-2 combines with J gene TRBJ1-2; D gene unclear. This CDR3 has 13 residues. The V gene lost 3 bases and the J gene lost 3 bases, with 8 bases spanning the gap. From germline, CDR1 is SGHTA and CDR2 FQGNSA. The CDR3 region has the DNA TGTGCCAGCAGCTTTCGTCGGGACTATGGCTACACCTTC. This sequence encodes CASSFRRDYGYTF. The complete variable domain, with remaining parts taken from reference TRBV7-2 and TRBJ1-2, reads GAGVSQSPSNKVTEKGKDVELRCDPISGHTALYWYRQSLGQGLEFLIYFQGNSAPDKSGLPSDRFSAERTGGSVSTLTIQRTQQEDSAVYLCASSFRRDYGYTFGSGTRLTVV.

This clone showed up many times. This sequence joins TRBV25-1 and TRBJ2-5, with D tentatively TRBD1 (6 bases). The V end was cut by 1 base, the J end by 5 bases, with 11 bases between. This CDR3 region has 14 residues. Germline-derived CDR1 and CDR2 are MGHDK and SYGVNS. The CDR3 region is CASSELTGPETQYF. Written as DNA, the CDR3 is TGTGCCAGCAGTGAATTAACAGGGCCGGAGACCCAGTACTTC.

This chain uses TRBV5-1 with TRBJ2-2, with 7 positions matching TRBD1. Germline loops: CDR1 SGHRS, CDR2 YFSETQ. J was trimmed by 0 bases and V by 2 bases; bases with no gene match: 7. The CDR3 has 17 residues. CDR3 residues: CASSFDTGTANTGELFF. The CDR3 region has the DNA TGCGCCAGCAGCTTCGATACCGGGACAGCGAACACCGGGGAGCTGTTTTTT.

The chain is built from TRBV6-6 and TRBJ2-5; 8 nucleotides match TRBD1. Germline lookup yields CDR1 MNHNY and CDR2 SVGAGI (reference sequence). There are 15 residues in the CDR3. V gave up 2 bases and J gave up 4 bases; unmatched junction bases: 6. The chain's CDR3 is CASSYVTGGGETQYF. The CDR3 region has the DNA TGTGCCAGCAGTTACGTCACAGGGGGTGGAGAGACCCAGTACTTC.